This record concerns one TCR beta chain sequence. The same CDR3 is also encoded by other DNA sequences in this sample. With 0 bases removed from V and 4 bases from J, the gap between germline ends came to 10 bases. The CDR3 sequence is 14 residues long. The germline V gene encodes CDR1 SGDLS and CDR2 YYNGEE. Time point in this sample: baseline, week 1 (first vaccination visit). Sample treatment: pre-vaccination baseline after standard-of-care therapy. Some clones are missing from TCRdb's copy, which holds only in-frame ones; the method was immunoSEQ multiplex PCR. This sample has about 88,000 clones, with almost 85% found just once. The sample originates from a study of a mutant IDH1 vaccine in newly diagnosed glioma.

The TCR comes from a man aged 40-49 years with glioma. Some clones in this sample may be carry-over from other donors' samples. This chain joins TRBV9 and TRBJ1-1, with D maybe TRBD1 (5 bases). The material sequenced was PBMCs, taken from a glioma patient treated with radiotherapy, temozolomide or both. The CDR3 here is CASSVGGGGTEAFF. Here the CDR3 DNA reads TGTGCCAGCAGCGTAGGAGGCGGGGGCACTGAAGCTTTCTTT.